This TCR beta chain was captured by sequencing in a study of blood T cell repertoires in COVID-19. Background on the study: The origin of the acute and convalescent COVID-19 samples was the United States, Italy and Spain. Sample material is recorded as cDNA or gDNA derived from T cells, B-cell-depleted T cells, or PBMCs.

Germline CDR1 is SGHKS and CDR2 is YYEKEE (reference sequence). There are 16 residues in the CDR3. V shed 1 base and J 3 bases; nucleotides not matched to a gene: 3. In the study's own analysis: Cell counts per sample came from amplifying reference gene primers. Libraries were prepared by immunoSEQ multiplex PCR; TCRdb keeps only in-frame clonotypes and omits some of them. D and trimming were read from the DNA, whereas the V and J calls and clone size are those reported in that table. The sample carries roughly 280,000 clones, less than 85% recorded once. The chain has TRBV5-5 and TRBJ2-6; 8 nucleotides align to TRBD1. The TCR sequence derives from a man in his sixties who had recovered from COVID-19. Specimen: peripheral blood. For the CDR3, the DNA is TGTGCCAGCAGCTTGATACAGGGGGTTGGGGCCAACGTCCTGACTTTC. This encodes CASSLIQGVGANVLTF.